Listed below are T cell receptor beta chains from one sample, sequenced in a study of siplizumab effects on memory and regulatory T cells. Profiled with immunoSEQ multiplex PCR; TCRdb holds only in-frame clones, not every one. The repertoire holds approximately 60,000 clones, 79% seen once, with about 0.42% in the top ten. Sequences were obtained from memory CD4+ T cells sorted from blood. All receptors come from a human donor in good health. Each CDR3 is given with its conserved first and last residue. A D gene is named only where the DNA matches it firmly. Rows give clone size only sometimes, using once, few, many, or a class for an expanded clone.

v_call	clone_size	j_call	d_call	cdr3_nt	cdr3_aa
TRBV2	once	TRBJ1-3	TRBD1	TGTGCCAGCGGCCCCGGGACAGGTAGAAACACCATATATTTT	CASGPGTGRNTIYF
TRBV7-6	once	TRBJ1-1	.	TGTGCCAGCAGCACAGGGACGCCAATGAACACTGAAGCTTTCTTT	CASSTGTPMNTEAFF
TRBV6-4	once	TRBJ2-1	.	TGTGCCAGCAGCCCGAGCGGCTCCTACAATGAGCAGTTCTTC	CASSPSGSYNEQFF
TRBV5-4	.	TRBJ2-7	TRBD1	TGTGCCAGCAGCCGGAGACAGGGGGTTTTCTACGAGCAGTACTTC	CASSRRQGVFYEQYF
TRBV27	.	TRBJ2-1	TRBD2	TGTGCCAGCAGTTTAGCAGGACTAGCGGGGTATGTGCAGTTCTTC	CASSLAGLAGYVQFF
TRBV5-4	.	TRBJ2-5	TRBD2	TGTGCCAGCAGCTCGGGACTAGCGGGGCCACGCCAAGAGACCCAGTACTTC	CASSSGLAGPRQETQYF
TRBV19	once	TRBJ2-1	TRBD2	TGTGCCAGCTTAGCGGGGGGCGCCTACAATGAGCAGTTCTTC	CASLAGGAYNEQFF
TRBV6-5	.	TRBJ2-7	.	TGTGCCAGCAGTCCCCAGAACAGGGGGGGGTACGAGCAGTACTTC	CASSPQNRGGYEQYF
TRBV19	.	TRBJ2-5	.	TGTGCCAGTTCTACCGGGCCTGCTGCTCAAGAGACCCAGTACTTC	CASSTGPAAQETQYF
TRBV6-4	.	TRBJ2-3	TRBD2	TGTGCCAGCAGCGGGACTAGCGGGGGCACAGATACGCAGTATTTT	CASSGTSGGTDTQYF
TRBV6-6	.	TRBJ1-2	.	TGTGCCAGCAAACTGCAGGGTGACGGGGGCTACACCTTC	CASKLQGDGGYTF
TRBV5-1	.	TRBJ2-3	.	TGCGCCAGCAGCTTGGGGACAAGCACAGATACGCAGTATTTT	CASSLGTSTDTQYF
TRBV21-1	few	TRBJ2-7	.	TGTGCCAGCAGCTCAGAGGGACAGGGCGGGACCTACGAGCAGTACTTC	CASSSEGQGGTYEQYF
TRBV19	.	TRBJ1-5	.	TGTGCCAGTAGTCCGCTCGTGGGCAATCAGCCCCAGCATTTT	CASSPLVGNQPQHF
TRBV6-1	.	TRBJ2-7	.	TGTGCCAGCAGAGCCCAGGGGCTGCGCGTTTACGAGCAGTACTTC	CASRAQGLRVYEQYF
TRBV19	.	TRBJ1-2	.	TGTGCCAGTAGTATGTCCGGGGAGGTTGGCTACACCTTC	CASSMSGEVGYTF
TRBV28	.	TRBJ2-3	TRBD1	TGTGCCAGCAGTTTTCGGGGACAGGGGCTCACAGATACGCAGTATTTT	CASSFRGQGLTDTQYF
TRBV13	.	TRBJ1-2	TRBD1	TGTGCCAGCAGCAAAGAGACCGGGACAGGGGGTAGGGGCTACACCTTC	CASSKETGTGGRGYTF
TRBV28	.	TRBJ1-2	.	TGTGCCAGCAGTTTGGCTGGGGGTGGCTACACCTTC	CASSLAGGGYTF
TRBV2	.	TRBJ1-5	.	TGTGCCAGCAGTGAAGTTCCTAGCAATCAGCCCCAGCATTTT	CASSEVPSNQPQHF